Below, one T cell receptor beta chain is given with its context. Its antigen is currently unknown. V lost 4 bases and J lost 6, with 10 bases in between. The CDR3 is 13 amino acids. Germline lookup yields CDR1 MNHEY and CDR2 SVGAGI. These data come from a study of cytomegalovirus exposure and HLA in healthy donors. Study-wide findings and caveats: The later analysis indicated that the majority of CMV-associated TCR beta chains appeared HLA-restricted. Three of the chains that were CMV-associated were confirmed in vitro to be specific for CMV antigens.

With 60 Vbeta and 13 Jbeta primers, the PCR was carried out. The method was immunoSEQ multiplex PCR; TCRdb's version includes in-frame clones alone and lacks a portion of them. The sample includes about 120,000 clones, under 85% of them seen just once. The V gene is TRBV6-5, the J gene TRBJ1-5, with D hard to call. This receptor was identified in a man between 18 and 35 years old in good health and CMV-seropositive. Input material: PBMCs. CDR3 in amino acids: CASSLRGSQPQHF. CDR3 nucleotides: TGTGCCAGCAGTTTAAGAGGGAGTCAGCCCCAGCATTTT.